This is a list of T cell receptor beta chains from one sample in a study of cytomegalovirus exposure and HLA in healthy donors. Produced via immunoSEQ multiplex PCR; TCRdb's table is partial and in-frame only. The sample has under 200,000 clones; more than 80% are singletons. Sample: PBMCs. All receptors derive from a woman aged 18 to 35 in good health and CMV-seronegative. Both conserved end residues are part of each CDR3. A D gene is named only where the DNA matches it firmly. The size of a clone is reported for some rows only, either as once, few or many, or as a class for expanded clones.

V: TRBV6-1
D: TRBD1
J: TRBJ1-6
size: -
DNA: TGTGCCAGCAGTGAGCAGGACAGGGCGCAGTTTTCACCCCTCCACTTT
CDR3: CASSEQDRAQFSPLHF

V: TRBV6-5
D: TRBD1
J: TRBJ2-7
size: -
DNA: TGTGCCAGCACCCGCGGGACAGGGTCTTACGAGCAGTACTTC
CDR3: CASTRGTGSYEQYF

V: TRBV11-2
D: -
J: TRBJ2-7
size: -
DNA: TGTGCCAGCAGCCCGTCGGGGGGCAGCGAGCAGTACTTC
CDR3: CASSPSGGSEQYF

V: TRBV15
D: -
J: TRBJ2-1
size: few
DNA: TGTGCCACCAGCAGAGTAGAATACAATGAGCAGTTCTTC
CDR3: CATSRVEYNEQFF

V: TRBV5-8
D: TRBD2
J: TRBJ2-5
size: -
DNA: TGTGCCAGCAGCGGGACTAGCGGGACAGAGACCCAGTACTTC
CDR3: CASSGTSGTETQYF

V: TRBV5-4
D: TRBD2
J: TRBJ2-7
size: -
DNA: TGTGCCAGCAGCTTGGCGGGGGGAAACTACGAGCAGTACTTC
CDR3: CASSLAGGNYEQYF

V: TRBV2
D: -
J: TRBJ2-5
size: few
DNA: TGTGCCAGCAAGACTGGAGGGGCGGGCACAAGGACCCAGTACTTC
CDR3: CASKTGGAGTRTQYF

V: TRBV4-2
D: -
J: TRBJ1-1
size: -
DNA: TGTGCCAGCAGCCAAGCACTTAGGGGGTTTACTGAAGCTTTCTTT
CDR3: CASSQALRGFTEAFF

V: TRBV5-1
D: TRBD1
J: TRBJ2-3
size: -
DNA: TGCGCCAGCAGCGCCGGACAGGGGATGAGGACAGATACGCAGTATTTT
CDR3: CASSAGQGMRTDTQYF

V: TRBV6-4
D: -
J: TRBJ2-3
size: -
DNA: TGTGCCAGCAGTGCGAGGAGCACAGATACGCAGTATTTT
CDR3: CASSARSTDTQYF

V: TRBV30
D: -
J: TRBJ2-5
size: -
DNA: TGTGCCTGGAGTGTATTGGTCAGGGAGACCCAGTACTTC
CDR3: CAWSVLVRETQYF

V: TRBV5-1
D: TRBD1
J: TRBJ2-4
size: -
DNA: TGCGCCAGCAGCTTGTTTCAGGGGGCTAACATTCAGTACTTC
CDR3: CASSLFQGANIQYF

V: TRBV11-2
D: -
J: TRBJ2-3
size: -
DNA: TGTGCCAGCAGCCCCTTTGAGAGCACAGATACGCAGTATTTT
CDR3: CASSPFESTDTQYF

V: TRBV6-5
D: TRBD1
J: TRBJ2-7
size: -
DNA: TGTGCCAGCAGATATGAGGGGGCTCCGGACTACGAGCAGTACTTC
CDR3: CASRYEGAPDYEQYF

V: TRBV28
D: -
J: TRBJ1-2
size: -
DNA: TGTGCCAGCAGTTTTTGGATTAGGACAGCCTTTTTAGCTAACTATGGCTACACCTTC
CDR3: CASSFWIRTAFLANYGYTF

V: TRBV28
D: TRBD1
J: TRBJ1-4
size: -
DNA: TGTGCCATTCCGGGACAGGGGAATGAAAAACTGTTTTTT
CDR3: CAIPGQGNEKLFF

V: TRBV30
D: TRBD1
J: TRBJ1-2
size: -
DNA: TGTGCCTGGAGTGTACGACAGGGGGTAGGCTACACCTTC
CDR3: CAWSVRQGVGYTF

V: TRBV11-2
D: TRBD1
J: TRBJ2-7
size: -
DNA: TGTGCCAGCAGCTTAGCATCCGGGACAGGGAAATTCAACGAGCAGTACTTC
CDR3: CASSLASGTGKFNEQYF

V: TRBV7-9
D: TRBD1
J: TRBJ2-3
size: -
DNA: TGTGCCAGCAGCTTAGGGGACAGGGGAGCCCAAGATACGCAGTATTTT
CDR3: CASSLGDRGAQDTQYF

V: TRBV28
D: -
J: TRBJ1-1
size: -
DNA: TGTGCCAGCAACGTTCAGGGGACCACTGAAGCTTTCTTT
CDR3: CASNVQGTTEAFF

V: TRBV7-9
D: -
J: TRBJ2-7
size: -
DNA: TGTGCCAGCAGCTTGTCGCAGTCCAACGAGCAGTACTTC
CDR3: CASSLSQSNEQYF

V: TRBV14
D: TRBD1
J: TRBJ1-1
size: -
DNA: TGTGCCAGCAGCCCAGAAACAGGGGCCCACACTGAAGCTTTCTTT
CDR3: CASSPETGAHTEAFF

V: TRBV11-3
D: TRBD2
J: TRBJ2-1
size: -
DNA: TGTGCCAGCACCGCAGGGACTAGCGGGAGGAATGAGCAGTTCTTC
CDR3: CASTAGTSGRNEQFF

V: TRBV6-5
D: TRBD1
J: TRBJ2-5
size: -
DNA: TGTGCCAGCAAGGCAGGGGGCTTTGAGACCCAGTACTTC
CDR3: CASKAGGFETQYF

V: TRBV5-1
D: -
J: TRBJ2-7
size: -
DNA: TGCGCCAGCAGCTTGATCAGGGGTTACGAGCAGTACTTC
CDR3: CASSLIRGYEQYF

V: TRBV7-9
D: -
J: TRBJ1-4
size: few
DNA: TGTGCCAGCAGCCCGAGGGACATCGTAAGGAAACTGTTTTTT
CDR3: CASSPRDIVRKLFF

V: TRBV29-1
D: -
J: TRBJ1-1
size: -
DNA: TGCAGACTTGGACAGCTTGAAGCTTTCTTT
CDR3: CRLGQLEAFF

V: TRBV5-8
D: -
J: TRBJ2-7
size: -
DNA: TGTGCCAGCAGGGCCAGGGGGGAGTACGAGCAGTACTTC
CDR3: CASRARGEYEQYF